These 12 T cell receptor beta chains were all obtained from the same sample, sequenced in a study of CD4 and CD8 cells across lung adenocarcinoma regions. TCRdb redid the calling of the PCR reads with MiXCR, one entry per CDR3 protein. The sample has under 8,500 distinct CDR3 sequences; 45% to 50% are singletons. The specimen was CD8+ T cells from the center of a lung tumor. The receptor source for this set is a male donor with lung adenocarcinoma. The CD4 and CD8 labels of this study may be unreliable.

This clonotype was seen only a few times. CDR3 nucleotide sequence: TGTGCCAGCAGTTACGGGACTAGCGGGAAGAATGAGCAGTTCTTC. Translation gives CASSYGTSGKNEQFF. This chain links TRBV6-5 with TRBJ2-1; TRBD2 matches 13 bases. Germline lookup yields CDR1 MNHEY and CDR2 SVGAGI. The CDR3 spans 15 residues. Trimming removed 2 bases from V and 7 bases from J; junction bases left unmatched: 2.

The CDR3 nucleotides read TGTGCCAGCAGTTTACGGGGAGATACGCAGTATTTT. This encodes CASSLRGDTQYF. The V call is TRBV6-5, the J call TRBJ2-3; tentatively, D is TRBD2 (5 bases). CDR1 and CDR2 (germline): MNHEY, SVGAGI. The CDR3 covers 12 residues. Trimming cost V 4 bases and J 5 bases, with 7 bases left between them.

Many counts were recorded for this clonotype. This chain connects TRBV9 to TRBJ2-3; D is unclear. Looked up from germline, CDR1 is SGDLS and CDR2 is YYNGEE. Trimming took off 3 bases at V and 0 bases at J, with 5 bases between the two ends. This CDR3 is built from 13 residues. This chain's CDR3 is CASSGGSTDTQYF. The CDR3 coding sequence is TGTGCCAGCAGCGGGGGAAGCACAGATACGCAGTATTTT.

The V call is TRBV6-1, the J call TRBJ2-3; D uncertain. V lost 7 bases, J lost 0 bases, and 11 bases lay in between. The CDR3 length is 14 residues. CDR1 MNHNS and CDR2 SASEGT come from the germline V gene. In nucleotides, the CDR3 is TGTGCCAGCAAGCAACTACTAAGCACAGATACGCAGTATTTT. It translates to CASKQLLSTDTQYF.

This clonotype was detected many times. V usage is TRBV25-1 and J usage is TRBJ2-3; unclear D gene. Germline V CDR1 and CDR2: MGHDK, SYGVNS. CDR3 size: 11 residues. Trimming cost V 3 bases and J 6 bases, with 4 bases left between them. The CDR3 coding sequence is TGTGCCAGCAGTGAGGGGGATACGCAGTATTTT. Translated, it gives CASSEGDTQYF.

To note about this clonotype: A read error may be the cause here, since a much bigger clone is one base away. Here the CDR3 reads CASKDSRGRLRTGELFF. The DNA of the CDR3 is TGTGCCAGCAAGGACAGCCGGGGCAGGTTAAGGACCGGGGAGCTGTTTTTT. This chain links TRBV6-1 with TRBJ2-2, with TRBD1 as a possible D gene (6 bases). Per the germline V gene, CDR1 is MNHNS and CDR2 is SASEGT. V was trimmed by 7 bases and J by 5 bases, leaving 23 bases between them. The CDR3 length is 17 residues.

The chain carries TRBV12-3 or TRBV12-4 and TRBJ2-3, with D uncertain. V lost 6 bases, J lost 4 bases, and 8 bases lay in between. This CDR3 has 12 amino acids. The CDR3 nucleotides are TGTGCCAGCAGCCCTTTCCCAGATACGCAGTATTTT. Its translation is CASSPFPDTQYF.

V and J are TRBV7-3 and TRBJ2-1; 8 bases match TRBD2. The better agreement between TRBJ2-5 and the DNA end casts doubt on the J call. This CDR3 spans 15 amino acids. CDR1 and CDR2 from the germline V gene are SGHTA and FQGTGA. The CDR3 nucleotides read TGTGCCAGCAGCTTAACTAGCGGGATAGGGGAGACCCAGTACTTC. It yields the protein CASSLTSGIGETQYF.

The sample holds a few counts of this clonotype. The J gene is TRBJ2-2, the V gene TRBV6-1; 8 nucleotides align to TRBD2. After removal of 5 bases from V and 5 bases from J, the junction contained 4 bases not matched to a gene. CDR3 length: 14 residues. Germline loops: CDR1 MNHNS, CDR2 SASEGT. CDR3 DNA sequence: TGTGCCAGCAGTCCCGGGGGGGATACCGGGGAGCTGTTTTTT. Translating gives CASSPGGDTGELFF.

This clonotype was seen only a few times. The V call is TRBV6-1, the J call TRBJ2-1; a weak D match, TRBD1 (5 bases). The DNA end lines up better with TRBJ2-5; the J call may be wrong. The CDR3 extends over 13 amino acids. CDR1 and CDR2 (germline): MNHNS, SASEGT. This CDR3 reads CASRGVDAETQYF. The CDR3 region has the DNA TGTGCCAGCAGAGGGGTTGATGCAGAGACCCAGTACTTC.

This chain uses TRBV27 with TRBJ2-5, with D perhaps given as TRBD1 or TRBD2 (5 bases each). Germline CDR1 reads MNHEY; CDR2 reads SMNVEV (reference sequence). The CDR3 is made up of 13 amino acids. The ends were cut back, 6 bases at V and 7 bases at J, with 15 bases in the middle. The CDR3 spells CASSPGAEGTQYF. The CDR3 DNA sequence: TGTGCCAGCAGCCCCGGGGCCGAGGGGACCCAGTACTTC.

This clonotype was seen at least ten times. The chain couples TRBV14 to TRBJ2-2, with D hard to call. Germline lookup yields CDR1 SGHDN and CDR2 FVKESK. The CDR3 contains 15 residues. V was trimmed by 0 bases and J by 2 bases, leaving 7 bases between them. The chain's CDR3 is CASSQDHLNTGELFF. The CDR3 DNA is TGTGCCAGCAGCCAAGACCACCTTAACACCGGGGAGCTGTTTTTT.